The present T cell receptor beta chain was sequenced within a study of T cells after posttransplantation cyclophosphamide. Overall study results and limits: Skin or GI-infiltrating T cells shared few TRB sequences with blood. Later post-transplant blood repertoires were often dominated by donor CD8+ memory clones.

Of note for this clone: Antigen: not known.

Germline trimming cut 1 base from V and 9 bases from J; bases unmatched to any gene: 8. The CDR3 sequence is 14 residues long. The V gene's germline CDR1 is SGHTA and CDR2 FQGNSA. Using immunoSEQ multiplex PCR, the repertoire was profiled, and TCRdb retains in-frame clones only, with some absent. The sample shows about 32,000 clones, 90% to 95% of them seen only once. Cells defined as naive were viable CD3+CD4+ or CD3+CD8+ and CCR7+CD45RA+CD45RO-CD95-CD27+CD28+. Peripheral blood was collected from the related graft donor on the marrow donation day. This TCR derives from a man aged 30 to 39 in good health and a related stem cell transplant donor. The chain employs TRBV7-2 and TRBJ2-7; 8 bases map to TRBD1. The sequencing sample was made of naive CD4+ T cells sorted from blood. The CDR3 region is CASSLERDRSGQYF. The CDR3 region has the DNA TGTGCCAGCAGCTTAGAGAGGGACAGGTCAGGGCAGTACTTC.